Reported below is one TCR beta chain. What it recognizes is unknown. TCRdb reanalyzed the 5' RACE reads and collapses them to one entry per CDR3 protein, without DNA. Recorded for this sample: 500,000 to 700,000 distinct CDR3 sequences. This specimen comes from a study of T cells expressing NK-cell markers. Study overall: Eight donors were sequenced, seven testing HCMV-seropositive and one testing seronegative.

Whole-study findings and limits: The HCMV specificity of the expanded NKG2C+ T cell clones stayed unresolved. Dominant NKG2C+ clonotypes accounted for 1.0-7.0% of CD8+ T cells in about 6 donors.

Germline CDR1 and CDR2: MNHEY and SMNVEV (reference sequence). This CDR3 has 13 residues. The material sequenced was blood T cells: a sorted CD56 or NKG2C T cell subset, CD4+ or CD8+ T cells, or bulk PBMC T cells (not recorded which). The V call is TRBV27, the J call TRBJ1-2; with no DNA, the TCRdb D assignment of TRBD1 cannot be verified. The source of this sequence is a man aged 18-30 years in good health. The CDR3 region is CASSLQGNYGYTF.